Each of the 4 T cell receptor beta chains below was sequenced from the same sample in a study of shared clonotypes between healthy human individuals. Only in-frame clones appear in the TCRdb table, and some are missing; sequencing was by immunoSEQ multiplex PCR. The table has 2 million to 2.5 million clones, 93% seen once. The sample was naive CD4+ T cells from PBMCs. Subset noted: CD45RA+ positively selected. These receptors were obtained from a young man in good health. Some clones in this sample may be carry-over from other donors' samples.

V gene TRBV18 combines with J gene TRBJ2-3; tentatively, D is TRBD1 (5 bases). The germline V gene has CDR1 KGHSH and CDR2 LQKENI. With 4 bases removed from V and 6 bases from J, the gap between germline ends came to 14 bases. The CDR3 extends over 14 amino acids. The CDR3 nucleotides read TGTGCCAGCTCACTAACCAGGGTTACGGATACGCAGTATTTT. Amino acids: CASSLTRVTDTQYF. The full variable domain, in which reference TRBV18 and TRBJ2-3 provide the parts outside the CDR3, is NAGVMQNPRHLVRRRGQEARLRCSPMKGHSHVYWYRQLPEEGLKFMVYLQKENIIDESGMPKERFSAEFPKEGPSILRIQQVVRGDSAAYFCASSLTRVTDTQYFGPGTRLTVL.

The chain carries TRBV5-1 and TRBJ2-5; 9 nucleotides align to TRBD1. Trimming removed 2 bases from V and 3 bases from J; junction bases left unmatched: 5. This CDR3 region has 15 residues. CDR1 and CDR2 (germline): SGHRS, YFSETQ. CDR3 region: CASSFPGQGKETQYF. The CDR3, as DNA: TGCGCCAGCAGCTTTCCGGGACAGGGAAAAGAGACCCAGTACTTC.

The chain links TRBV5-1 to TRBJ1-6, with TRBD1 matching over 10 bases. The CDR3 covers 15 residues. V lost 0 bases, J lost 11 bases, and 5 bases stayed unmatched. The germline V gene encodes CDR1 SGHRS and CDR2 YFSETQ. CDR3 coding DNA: TGCGCCAGCAGCTTGGCCGGGACAGGGGATGCACCCCTCCACTTT. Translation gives CASSLAGTGDAPLHF.

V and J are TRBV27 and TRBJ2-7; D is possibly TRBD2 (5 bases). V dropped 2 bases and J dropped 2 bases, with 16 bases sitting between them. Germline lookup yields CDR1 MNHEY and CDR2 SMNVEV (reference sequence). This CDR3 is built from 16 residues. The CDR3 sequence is CASSLKRVAGAYEQYF. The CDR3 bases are TGTGCCAGCAGTTTAAAGAGAGTGGCGGGTGCCTACGAGCAGTACTTC.